This section outlines one T cell receptor (beta chain) sequence together with its context. What it binds is not known. Each TCR beta cDNA library carried unique molecular identifiers. Each CDR3 protein gets one entry after TCRdb re-called the PCR reads with MiXCR. Of fewer than 850,000 distinct CDR3 sequences listed, roughly 27% are singletons. The data are from a study of post-analysis software for immune sequencing data. Germline V gene sequence: CDR1 SGHTA, CDR2 FQGNSA. Trimming shortened V by 7 bases and J by 10 bases, and 11 bases separated the two germline ends. The CDR3 length is 11 residues. Overall study findings and caveats: Normalized Chao1 diversity was significantly reduced in patients versus controls. Comparison of patients with controls showed about 5 TRBV segments more frequent in patients, TRBV5-6, TRBV5-1 and TRBV20-1 among them.

The origin of this receptor is a girl under 18 with multiple sclerosis. Sequencing used blood. The V and J genes are TRBV7-2 and TRBJ2-1; D is unclear. Here the CDR3 reads CASNTQAEQFF. The CDR3 DNA is TGTGCCAGCAACACCCAGGCAGAGCAGTTCTTC.